The rows below give T cell receptor beta chains drawn from one sample of a study of response to subunit inactivated influenza vaccine. TCRdb re-analysed the RT-PCR reads in MiXCR, keeping a single row per CDR3 protein. The table lists around 850,000 distinct CDR3 sequences, under 20% of them singletons, with about 11% in the top ten. The sequenced sample was PBMCs from blood, obtained 5 days after vaccination. All receptors derive from a man aged 45-65 years who received an inactivated influenza vaccine. The CDR3 runs from the conserved cysteine through the conserved F or W. The D gene is left open where the match is weak. Clone size is given for some rows only: seen once, a few or many times, or a class if the clone is expanded.

d_call clone_size j_call v_call cdr3_aa cdr3_nt
TRBD2 few TRBJ2-7 TRBV9 CASSAISGSESYEQYF TGTGCCAGCAGCGCTATTAGCGGGAGTGAGTCCTACGAGCAGTACTTC
NA few TRBJ1-5 TRBV2 CASRGDSNQPQHF TGTGCCAGCAGAGGAGATAGCAATCAGCCCCAGCATTTT
TRBD2 NA TRBJ2-3 TRBV20-1 CSARGPGLAFLTDTQYF TGCAGTGCTAGAGGCCCCGGACTAGCGTTTCTCACAGATACGCAGTATTTT
NA few TRBJ2-1 TRBV7-9 CASSQGRWGEQFF TGTGCCAGCAGCCAAGGACGATGGGGCGAGCAGTTCTTC
NA NA TRBJ2-3 TRBV7-8 CASSPVSGGVTDTQYF TGTGCCAGCAGCCCGGTCAGCGGCGGAGTCACAGATACGCAGTATTTT
TRBD1 few TRBJ2-2 TRBV15 CATSRDAGGHTGELFF TGTGCCACCAGCAGAGACGCAGGGGGCCACACCGGGGAGCTGTTTTTT
TRBD2 few TRBJ2-2 TRBV6-2/TRBV6-3 CASQLAGGRLTGELFF TGTGCCAGCCAGCTAGCGGGGGGCCGCCTCACCGGGGAGCTGTTTTTT
TRBD1 NA TRBJ1-2 TRBV29-1 CSARTGWAYGYTF TGCAGCGCCAGGACAGGGTGGGCCTATGGCTACACCTTC
NA few TRBJ2-6 TRBV7-9 CASSLWGAPSGANVLTF TGTGCCAGCAGCTTATGGGGGGCACCCTCTGGGGCCAACGTCCTGACTTTC
TRBD2 NA TRBJ2-1 TRBV6-2/TRBV6-3 CASSYSDFGTSGRTSYNEQFF TGTGCCAGCAGTTACTCAGACTTCGGGACTAGCGGGAGGACCTCCTACAATGAGCAGTTCTTC
TRBD1 medium-sized TRBJ2-1 TRBV12-3/TRBV12-4 CASTIGTGSGNEQFF TGTGCCAGCACCATAGGGACAGGGAGCGGCAATGAGCAGTTCTTC
TRBD2 few TRBJ2-2 TRBV7-2 CASTKAGGLLTGELFF TGTGCCAGCACGAAAGCGGGGGGCCTCCTCACCGGGGAGCTGTTTTTT
TRBD2 few TRBJ2-7 TRBV20-1 CSLKGLAGAYEQYF TGCAGTCTAAAGGGACTAGCGGGTGCCTACGAGCAGTACTTC
NA few TRBJ1-1 TRBV6-5 CASSYEEGTEAFF TGTGCCAGCAGTTACGAGGAAGGCACTGAAGCTTTCTTT
NA NA TRBJ1-2 TRBV20-1 CSATPFANYGYTF TGCAGTGCTACACCTTTCGCTAACTATGGCTACACCTTC
TRBD1 NA TRBJ1-5 TRBV15 CATSRARDRGHQPQHF TGTGCCACCAGCAGAGCCCGGGACAGGGGCCATCAGCCCCAGCATTTT
NA NA TRBJ2-3 TRBV20-1 CSASVQDTQYF TGCAGTGCTAGCGTCCAAGATACGCAGTATTTT